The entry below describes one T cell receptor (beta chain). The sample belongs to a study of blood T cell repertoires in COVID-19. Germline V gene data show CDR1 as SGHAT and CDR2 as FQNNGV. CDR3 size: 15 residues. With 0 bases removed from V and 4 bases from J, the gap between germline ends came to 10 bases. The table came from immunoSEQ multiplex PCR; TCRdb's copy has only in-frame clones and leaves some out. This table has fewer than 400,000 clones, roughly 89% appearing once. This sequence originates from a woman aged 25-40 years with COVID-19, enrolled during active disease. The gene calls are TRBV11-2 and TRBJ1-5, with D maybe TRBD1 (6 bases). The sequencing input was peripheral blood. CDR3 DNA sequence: TGTGCCAGCAGCTTAGATCACAGGGCAAATCAGCCCCAGCATTTT. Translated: CASSLDHRANQPQHF. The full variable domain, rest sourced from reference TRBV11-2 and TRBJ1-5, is EAGVAQSPRYKIIEKRQSVAFWCNPISGHATLYWYQQILGQGPKLLIQFQNNGVVDDSQLPKDRFSAERLKGVDSTLKIQPAKLEDSAVYLCASSLDHRANQPQHFGDGTRLSIL.